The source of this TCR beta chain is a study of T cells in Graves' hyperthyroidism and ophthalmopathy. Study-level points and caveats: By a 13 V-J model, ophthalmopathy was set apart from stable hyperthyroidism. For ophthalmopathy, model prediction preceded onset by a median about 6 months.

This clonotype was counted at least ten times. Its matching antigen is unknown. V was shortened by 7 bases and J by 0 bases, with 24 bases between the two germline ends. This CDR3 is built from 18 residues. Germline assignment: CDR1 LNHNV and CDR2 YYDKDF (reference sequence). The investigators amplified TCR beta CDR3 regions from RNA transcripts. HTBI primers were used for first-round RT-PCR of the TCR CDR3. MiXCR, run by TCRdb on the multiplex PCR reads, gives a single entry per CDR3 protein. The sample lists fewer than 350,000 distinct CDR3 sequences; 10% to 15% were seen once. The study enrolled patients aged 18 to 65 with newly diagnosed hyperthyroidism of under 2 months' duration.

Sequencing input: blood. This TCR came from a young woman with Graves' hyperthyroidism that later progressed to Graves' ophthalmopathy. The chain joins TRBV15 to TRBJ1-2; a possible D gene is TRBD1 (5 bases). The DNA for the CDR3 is TGTGCCACCACCACTCGGGTCGGGGCGCGGATAGCTAACTATGGCTACACCTTC. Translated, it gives CATTTRVGARIANYGYTF.